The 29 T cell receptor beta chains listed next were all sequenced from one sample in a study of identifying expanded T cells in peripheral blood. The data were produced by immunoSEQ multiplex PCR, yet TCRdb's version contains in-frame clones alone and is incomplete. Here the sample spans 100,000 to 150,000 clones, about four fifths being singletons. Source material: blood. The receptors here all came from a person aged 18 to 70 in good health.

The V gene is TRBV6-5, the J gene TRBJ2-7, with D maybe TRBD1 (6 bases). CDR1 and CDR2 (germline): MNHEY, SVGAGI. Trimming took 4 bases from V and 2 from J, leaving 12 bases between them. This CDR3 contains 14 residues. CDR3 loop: CASSFSRDTYEQYF. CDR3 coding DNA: TGTGCCAGCAGTTTCTCAAGGGACACCTACGAGCAGTACTTC.

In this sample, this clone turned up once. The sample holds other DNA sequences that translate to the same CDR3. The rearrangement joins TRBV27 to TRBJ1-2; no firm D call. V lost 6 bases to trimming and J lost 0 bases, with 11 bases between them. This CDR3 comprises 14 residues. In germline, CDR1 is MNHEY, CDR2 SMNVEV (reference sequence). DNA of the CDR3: TGTGCCAGCAGACGGACCGGGTCTAACTATGGCTACACCTTC. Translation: CASRRTGSNYGYTF.

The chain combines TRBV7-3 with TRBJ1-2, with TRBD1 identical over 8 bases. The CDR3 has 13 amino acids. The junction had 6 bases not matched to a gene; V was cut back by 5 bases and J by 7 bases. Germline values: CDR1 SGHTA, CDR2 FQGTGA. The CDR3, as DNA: TGTGCCAGCAGCGATCCAGGGGGCCGTGGCTACACCTTC. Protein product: CASSDPGGRGYTF.

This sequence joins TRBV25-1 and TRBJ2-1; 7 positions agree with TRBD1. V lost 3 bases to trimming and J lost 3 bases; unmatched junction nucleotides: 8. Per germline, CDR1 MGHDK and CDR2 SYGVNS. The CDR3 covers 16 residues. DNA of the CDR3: TGTGCCAGCAGTGACCCGACAGGGAGAGACTACAATGAGCAGTTCTTC. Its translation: CASSDPTGRDYNEQFF.

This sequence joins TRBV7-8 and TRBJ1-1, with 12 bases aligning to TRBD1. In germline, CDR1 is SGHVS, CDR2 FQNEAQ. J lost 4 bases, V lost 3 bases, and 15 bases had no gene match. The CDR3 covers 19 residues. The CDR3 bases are TGTGCCAGCAGCTTCCAGCGTACAGGGACAGGGGGCTATGGCACTGAAGCTTTCTTT. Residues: CASSFQRTGTGGYGTEAFF. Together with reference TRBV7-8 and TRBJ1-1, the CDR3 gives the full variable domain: GAGVSQSPRYKVAKRGQDVALRCDPISGHVSLFWYQQALGQGPEFLTYFQNEAQLDKSGLPSDRFFAERPEGSVSTLKIQRTQQEDSAVYLCASSFQRTGTGGYGTEAFFGQGTRLTVV.

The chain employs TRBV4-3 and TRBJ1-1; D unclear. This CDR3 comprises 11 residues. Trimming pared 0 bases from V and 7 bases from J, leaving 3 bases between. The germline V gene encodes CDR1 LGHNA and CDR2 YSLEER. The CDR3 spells CASSQDSEAFF. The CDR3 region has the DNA TGCGCCAGCAGCCAAGACAGTGAAGCTTTCTTT.

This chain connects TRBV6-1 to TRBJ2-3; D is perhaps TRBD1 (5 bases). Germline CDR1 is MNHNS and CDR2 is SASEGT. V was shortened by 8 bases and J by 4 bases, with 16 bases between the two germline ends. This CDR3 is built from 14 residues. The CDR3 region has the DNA TGTGCCAGCTTAGCAGGGTTTTATTCAGATACGCAGTATTTT. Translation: CASLAGFYSDTQYF.

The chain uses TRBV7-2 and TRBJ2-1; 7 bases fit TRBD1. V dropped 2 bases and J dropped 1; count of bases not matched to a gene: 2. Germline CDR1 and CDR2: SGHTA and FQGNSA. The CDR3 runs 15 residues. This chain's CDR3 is CASSLSTGSYNEQFF. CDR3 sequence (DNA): TGTGCCAGCAGCTTATCGACAGGGTCCTACAATGAGCAGTTCTTC.

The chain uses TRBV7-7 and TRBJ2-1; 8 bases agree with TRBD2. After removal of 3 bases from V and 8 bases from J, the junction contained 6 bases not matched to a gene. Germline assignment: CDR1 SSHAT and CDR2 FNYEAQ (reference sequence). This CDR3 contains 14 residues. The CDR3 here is CASSLAGTRDEQFF. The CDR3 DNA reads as TGTGCCAGCAGCTTGGCCGGGACTAGGGATGAGCAGTTCTTC.

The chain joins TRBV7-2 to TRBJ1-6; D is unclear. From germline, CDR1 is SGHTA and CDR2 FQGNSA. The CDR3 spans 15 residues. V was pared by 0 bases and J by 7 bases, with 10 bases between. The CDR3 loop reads CASSLAAISNSPLHF. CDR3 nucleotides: TGTGCCAGCAGCTTAGCGGCGATCTCAAATTCACCCCTCCACTTT.

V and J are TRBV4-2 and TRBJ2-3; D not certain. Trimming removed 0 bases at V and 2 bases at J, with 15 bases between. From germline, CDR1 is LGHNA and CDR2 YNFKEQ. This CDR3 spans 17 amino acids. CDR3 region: CASSQDLTRLLTDTQYF. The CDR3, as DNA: TGTGCCAGCAGCCAAGATTTAACCAGGCTCCTCACAGATACGCAGTATTTT.

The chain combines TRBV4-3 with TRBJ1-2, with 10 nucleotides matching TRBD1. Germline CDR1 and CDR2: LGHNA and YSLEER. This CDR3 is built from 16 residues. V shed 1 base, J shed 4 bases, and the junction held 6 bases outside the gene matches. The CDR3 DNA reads TGCGCCAGCAGCCAAGGCTACGGGACAGGGGCCTATGGCTACACCTTC. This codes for CASSQGYGTGAYGYTF.

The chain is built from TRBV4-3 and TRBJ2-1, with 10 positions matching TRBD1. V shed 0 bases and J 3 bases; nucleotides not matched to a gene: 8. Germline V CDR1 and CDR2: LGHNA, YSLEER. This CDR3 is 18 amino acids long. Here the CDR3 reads CASSQDRLRDRGYNEQFF. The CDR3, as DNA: TGCGCCAGCAGCCAAGATCGTTTACGGGACAGGGGCTACAATGAGCAGTTCTTC.

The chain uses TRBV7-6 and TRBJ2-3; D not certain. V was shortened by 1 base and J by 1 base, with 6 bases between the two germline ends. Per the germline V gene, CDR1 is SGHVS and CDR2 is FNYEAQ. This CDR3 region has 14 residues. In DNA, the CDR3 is TGTGCCAGCAGCTTAGAGGGCCGCACAGATACGCAGTATTTT. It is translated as CASSLEGRTDTQYF.

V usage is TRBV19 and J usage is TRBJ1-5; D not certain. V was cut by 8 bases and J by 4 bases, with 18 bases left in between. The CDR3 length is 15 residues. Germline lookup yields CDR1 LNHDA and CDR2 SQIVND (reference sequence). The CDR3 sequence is CASRRDLLRNQPQHF. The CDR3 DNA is TGTGCCAGTCGGCGGGATCTACTAAGAAATCAGCCCCAGCATTTT. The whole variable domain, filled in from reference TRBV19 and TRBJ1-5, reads DGGITQSPKYLFRKEGQNVTLSCEQNLNHDAMYWYRQDPGQGLRLIYYSQIVNDFQKGDIAEGYSVSREKKESFPLTVTSAQKNPTAFYLCASRRDLLRNQPQHFGDGTRLSIL.

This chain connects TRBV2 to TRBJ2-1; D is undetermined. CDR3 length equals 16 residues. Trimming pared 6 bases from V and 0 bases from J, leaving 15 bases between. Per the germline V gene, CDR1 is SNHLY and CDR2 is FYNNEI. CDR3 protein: CASRLVPASSYNEQFF. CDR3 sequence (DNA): TGTGCCAGCAGGTTGGTCCCGGCGAGCTCCTACAATGAGCAGTTCTTC. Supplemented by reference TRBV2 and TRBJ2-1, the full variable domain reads EPEVTQTPSHQVTQMGQEVILRCVPISNHLYFYWYRQILGQKVEFLVSFYNNEISEKSEIFDDQFSVERPDGSNFTLKIRSTKLEDSAMYFCASRLVPASSYNEQFFGPGTRLTVL.

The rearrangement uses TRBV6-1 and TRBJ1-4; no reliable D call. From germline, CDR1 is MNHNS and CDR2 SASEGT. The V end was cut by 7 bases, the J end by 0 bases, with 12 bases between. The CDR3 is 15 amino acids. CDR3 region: CASNRVKATNEKLFF. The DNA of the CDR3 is TGTGCCAGCAACCGGGTTAAAGCAACTAATGAAAAACTGTTTTTT.

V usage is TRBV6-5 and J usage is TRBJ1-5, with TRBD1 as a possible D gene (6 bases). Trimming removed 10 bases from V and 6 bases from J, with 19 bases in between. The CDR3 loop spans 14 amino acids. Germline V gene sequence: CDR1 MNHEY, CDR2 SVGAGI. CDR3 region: CATTPGVGSQPQHF. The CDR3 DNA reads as TGTGCCACCACCCCAGGGGTCGGGAGTCAGCCCCAGCATTTT.

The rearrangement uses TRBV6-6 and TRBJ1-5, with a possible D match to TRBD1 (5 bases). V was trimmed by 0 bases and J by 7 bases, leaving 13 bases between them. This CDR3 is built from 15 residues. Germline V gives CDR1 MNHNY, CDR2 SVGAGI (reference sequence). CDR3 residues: CASSYSPGIGQPQHF. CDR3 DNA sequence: TGTGCCAGCAGTTACTCTCCAGGGATTGGACAGCCCCAGCATTTT.

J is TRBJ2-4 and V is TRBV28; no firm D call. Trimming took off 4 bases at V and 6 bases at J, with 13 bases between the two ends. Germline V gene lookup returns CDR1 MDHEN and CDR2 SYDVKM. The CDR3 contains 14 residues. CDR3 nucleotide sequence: TGTGCCAGCAGTTCTTCAGGCTTACTAAACATTCAGTACTTC. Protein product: CASSSSGLLNIQYF.

The CDR3 DNA follows: TGTGCCAGCAAAACCGGGGGGGCCTCTGAAGCTTTCTTT. Its protein product is CASKTGGASEAFF. This chain connects TRBV13 to TRBJ1-1; D is possibly TRBD1 (6 bases). Per the germline V gene, CDR1 is PRHDT and CDR2 is FYEKMQ (reference sequence). V was clipped by 7 bases and J by 6 bases, with 15 bases between them. The CDR3 loop spans 13 amino acids.

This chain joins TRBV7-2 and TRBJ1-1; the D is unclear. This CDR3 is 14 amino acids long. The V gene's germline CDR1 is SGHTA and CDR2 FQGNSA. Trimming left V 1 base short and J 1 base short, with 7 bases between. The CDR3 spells CASSLVYTNTEAFF. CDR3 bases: TGTGCCAGCAGCTTAGTCTACACGAACACTGAAGCTTTCTTT.

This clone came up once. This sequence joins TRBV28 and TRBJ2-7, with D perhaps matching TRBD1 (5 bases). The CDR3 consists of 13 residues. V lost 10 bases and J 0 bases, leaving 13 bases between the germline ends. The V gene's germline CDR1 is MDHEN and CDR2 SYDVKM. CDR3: CATRQRSSYEQYF. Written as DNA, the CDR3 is TGTGCCACCAGACAGCGATCCTCCTACGAGCAGTACTTC. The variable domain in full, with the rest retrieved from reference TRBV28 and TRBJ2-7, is DVKVTQSSRYLVKRTGEKVFLECVQDMDHENMFWYRQDPGLGLRLIYFSYDVKMKEKGDIPEGYSVSREKKERFSLILESASTNQTSMYLCATRQRSSYEQYFGPGTRLTVT.

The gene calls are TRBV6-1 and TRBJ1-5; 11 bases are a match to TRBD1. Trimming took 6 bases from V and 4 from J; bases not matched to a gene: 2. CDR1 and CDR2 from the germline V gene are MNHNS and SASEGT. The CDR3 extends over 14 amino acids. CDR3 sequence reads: CASSGQGANQPQHF. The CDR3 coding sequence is TGTGCCAGCAGCGGACAGGGGGCTAATCAGCCCCAGCATTTT.

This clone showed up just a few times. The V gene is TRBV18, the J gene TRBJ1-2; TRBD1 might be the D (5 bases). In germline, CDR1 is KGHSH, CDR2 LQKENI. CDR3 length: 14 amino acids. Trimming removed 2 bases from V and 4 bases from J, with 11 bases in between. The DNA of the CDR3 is TGTGCCAGCTCACCAACGGGGGATGTCTATGGCTACACCTTC. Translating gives CASSPTGDVYGYTF.

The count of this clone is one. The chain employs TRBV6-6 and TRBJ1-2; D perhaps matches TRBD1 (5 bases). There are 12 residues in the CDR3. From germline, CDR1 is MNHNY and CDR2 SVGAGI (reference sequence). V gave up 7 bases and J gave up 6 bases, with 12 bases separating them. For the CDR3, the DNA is TGTGCCAGCACCGCGCAGGGTAATGGCTACACCTTC. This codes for CASTAQGNGYTF.

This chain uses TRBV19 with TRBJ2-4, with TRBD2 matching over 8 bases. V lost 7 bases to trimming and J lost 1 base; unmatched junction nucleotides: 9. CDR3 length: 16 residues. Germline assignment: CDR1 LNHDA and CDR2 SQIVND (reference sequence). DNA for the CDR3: TGTGCCAGTATGAACGGGGGGGTCGGGGCCAAAAACATTCAGTACTTC. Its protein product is CASMNGGVGAKNIQYF.

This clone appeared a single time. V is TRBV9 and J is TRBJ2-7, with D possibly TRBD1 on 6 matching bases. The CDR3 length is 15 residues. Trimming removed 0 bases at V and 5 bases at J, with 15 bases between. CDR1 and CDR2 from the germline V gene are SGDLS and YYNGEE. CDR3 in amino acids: CASSVVSTGQDEQYF. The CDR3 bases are TGTGCCAGCAGCGTAGTTTCGACAGGTCAGGACGAGCAGTACTTC. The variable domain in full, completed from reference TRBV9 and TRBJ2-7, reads DSGVTQTPKHLITATGQRVTLRCSPRSGDLSVYWYQQSLDQGLQFLIQYYNGEERAKGNILERFSAQQFPDLHSELNLSSLELGDSALYFCASSVVSTGQDEQYFGPGTRLTVT.

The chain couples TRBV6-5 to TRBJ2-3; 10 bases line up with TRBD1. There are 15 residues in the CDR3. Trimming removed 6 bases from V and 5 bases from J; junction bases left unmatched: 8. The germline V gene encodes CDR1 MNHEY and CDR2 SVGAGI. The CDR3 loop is CASRAGTGVRDTQYF. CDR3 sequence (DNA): TGTGCCAGCAGAGCCGGGACAGGGGTGAGAGATACGCAGTATTTT.